The 24 T cell receptor beta chains reported below all come from one sample, sequenced in a study of blood T cell repertoires in COVID-19. Using immunoSEQ multiplex PCR, the repertoire was profiled, and TCRdb retains in-frame clones only, with some absent. The sample gives 200,000 to 250,000 clones, 83% of which show up once; around 1.3% is in the top ten. The specimen was peripheral blood. These receptors all stem from a woman aged 25 to 39 with COVID-19, enrolled during active disease.

This chain links TRBV19 with TRBJ2-7; TRBD2 is a possible D gene (6 bases). The CDR3 is 13 amino acids. V was shortened by 3 bases and J by 0 bases, with 6 bases between the two germline ends. Germline CDR1 LNHDA, CDR2 SQIVND (reference sequence). The CDR3 DNA sequence: TGTGCCAGTAGTATGGACTACTCCTACGAGCAGTACTTC. Translating gives CASSMDYSYEQYF.

This clone is a singleton in its sample. The J gene is TRBJ2-3, the V gene TRBV6-7; the D is unclear. TRBV6-7 is filed as an ORF, its function uncertain. CDR3 length: 15 amino acids. With 2 bases removed from V and 7 bases from J, the gap between germline ends came to 16 bases. This CDR3 is CASSYKSTKSYTQYF. Written as DNA, the CDR3 is TGTGCCAGCAGTTACAAGAGCACTAAGAGCTATACGCAGTATTTT.

The chain has TRBV5-4 and TRBJ1-4; the D gene is possibly TRBD1 (6 bases). The CDR3 runs to 13 residues. The germline V gene encodes CDR1 SGHNT and CDR2 YYREEE (reference sequence). The V gene lost 4 bases and the J gene lost 6 bases, with 10 bases spanning the gap. DNA of the CDR3: TGTGCCAGCAGCGCCAAGGGGGATGAAAAACTGTTTTTT. Protein sequence: CASSAKGDEKLFF.

This clone was found once. V usage is TRBV6-5 and J usage is TRBJ1-3; D gene ambiguous. CDR1 and CDR2 from the germline V gene are MNHEY and SVGAGI. The CDR3 covers 12 residues. Trimming removed 6 bases from V and 4 bases from J, with 7 bases in between. The CDR3 here is CASRVAGNTIYF. The CDR3 region has the DNA TGTGCCAGCAGGGTAGCGGGAAACACCATATATTTT.

This clone was counted once. The V gene is TRBV7-2, the J gene TRBJ2-7; weak D call: TRBD2 (6 bases). V lost 1 base and J 4 bases, leaving 8 bases between the germline ends. The CDR3 contains 13 residues. Germline V lookup: CDR1 SGHTA, CDR2 FQGNSA. In DNA form, the CDR3 reads TGTGCCAGCAGCTTAGACGGGAGTTACGAGCAGTACTTC. Its translation is CASSLDGSYEQYF. The complete variable domain, with remaining parts taken from reference TRBV7-2 and TRBJ2-7, reads GAGVSQSPSNKVTEKGKDVELRCDPISGHTALYWYRQSLGQGLEFLIYFQGNSAPDKSGLPSDRFSAERTGGSVSTLTIQRTQQEDSAVYLCASSLDGSYEQYFGPGTRLTVT.

The rearrangement uses TRBV7-9 and TRBJ1-1; D ambiguous. Germline-derived CDR1 and CDR2 are SEHNR and FQNEAQ (reference sequence). CDR3 length: 14 amino acids. Trimming took 2 bases from V and 4 from J, leaving 11 bases between them. CDR3 DNA sequence: TGTGCCAGCAGCTTAAGACCTGAGGGCACTGAAGCTTTCTTT. Its protein is CASSLRPEGTEAFF.

This chain joins TRBV5-1 and TRBJ2-4, with a tentative D call TRBD2 (6 bases). The germline V gene has CDR1 SGHRS and CDR2 YFSETQ. The CDR3 contains 14 residues. V was shortened by 0 bases and J by 8 bases, with 12 bases between the two germline ends. Here the CDR3 reads CASSLESRRDIQYF. The CDR3 DNA sequence: TGCGCCAGCAGCTTGGAAAGCAGGAGGGACATTCAGTACTTC.

V gene TRBV27 combines with J gene TRBJ2-7, with 7 nucleotides matching TRBD1. V shed 7 bases and J 12 bases; nucleotides not matched to a gene: 12. The CDR3 runs to 12 residues. Per the germline V gene, CDR1 is MNHEY and CDR2 is SMNVEV (reference sequence). CDR3 sequence (DNA): TGTGCCAGCAACACTAGACAGGGTCTCGCGTACTTC. Translated, it gives CASNTRQGLAYF.

V and J are TRBV14 and TRBJ2-1; TRBD1 might be the D (7 bases). The germline V gene has CDR1 SGHDN and CDR2 FVKESK. CDR3 length equals 16 residues. V shed 1 base and J shed 4 bases, with 14 bases lying between them. DNA of the CDR3: TGTGCCAGCAGCCAAGCCTCCAGGGGGGCTTACAATGAGCAGTTCTTC. This gives the protein CASSQASRGAYNEQFF. Full variable domain (remainder filled in from reference TRBV14 and TRBJ2-1): EAGVTQFPSHSVIEKGQTVTLRCDPISGHDNLYWYRRVMGKEIKFLLHFVKESKQDESGMPNNRFLAERTGGTYSTLKVQPAELEDSGVYFCASSQASRGAYNEQFFGPGTRLTVL.

This sequence joins TRBV15 and TRBJ2-1; D might be TRBD2 (5 bases). Trimming pared 0 bases from V and 15 bases from J, leaving 12 bases between. Germline CDR1 and CDR2: LNHNV and YYDKDF (reference sequence). The CDR3 is 12 residues long. The CDR3 here is CATSRDLRARFF. In DNA, the CDR3 is TGTGCCACCAGCAGAGACCTGCGGGCTCGGTTCTTC.

The chain joins TRBV7-2 to TRBJ1-3, with D perhaps matching TRBD1 (5 bases). Trimming removed 0 bases from V and 4 bases from J, with 10 bases in between. The CDR3 spans 15 residues. Germline CDR1 reads SGHTA; CDR2 reads FQGNSA. Here the CDR3 reads CASSLAGDRGNTIYF. The DNA of the CDR3 is TGTGCCAGCAGCTTAGCGGGTGACAGAGGAAACACCATATATTTT.

The CDR3 reads CASSAWDSTYNEQFF. In DNA, the CDR3 is TGTGCCAGCAGCGCGTGGGACAGCACCTACAATGAGCAGTTCTTC. The chain joins TRBV7-3 to TRBJ2-1, with TRBD1 identical over 7 bases. The CDR3 is 15 amino acids. The germline gives CDR1 SGHTA, CDR2 FQGTGA. V was pared by 5 bases and J by 2 bases, with 6 bases of the junction left unmatched.

The rearrangement uses TRBV12-3 or TRBV12-4 and TRBJ2-1; D gene unclear. Trimming took off 4 bases at V and 8 bases at J, with 3 bases between the two ends. The CDR3 consists of 10 residues. CDR3 DNA: TGTGCCAGCAGTTCATATGAGCAGTTCTTC. Amino acids: CASSSYEQFF.

This clone appeared a few times. CDR3 in DNA: TGTGCCAGCAGCCCAGGGTACTATGGCTACACCTTC. This gives the protein CASSPGYYGYTF. The rearrangement joins TRBV7-9 to TRBJ1-2; TRBD1 is a possible D gene (5 bases). This CDR3 is built from 12 residues. Trimming took off 5 bases at V and 3 bases at J, with 7 bases between the two ends. CDR1 and CDR2 from the germline V gene are SEHNR and FQNEAQ (reference sequence). Filled out from reference TRBV7-9 and TRBJ1-2, the complete variable domain reads DTGVSQNPRHKITKRGQNVTFRCDPISEHNRLYWYRQTLGQGPEFLTYFQNEAQLEKSRLLSDRFSAERPKGSFSTLEIQRTEQGDSAMYLCASSPGYYGYTFGSGTRLTVV.

This rearrangement joins TRBV4-3 to TRBJ2-5; D is possibly TRBD1 (7 bases). Germline values: CDR1 LGHNA, CDR2 YSLEER. V was trimmed by 4 bases and J by 4 bases, leaving 10 bases between them. This CDR3 contains 13 residues. The CDR3 reads CASSRQGGETQYF. In DNA, the CDR3 is TGCGCCAGCAGCCGACAGGGAGGAGAGACCCAGTACTTC.

This chain links TRBV7-2 with TRBJ2-7, with D perhaps TRBD2 (5 bases). Trimming left V 5 bases short and J 6 bases short, with 17 bases between. The germline V gene encodes CDR1 SGHTA and CDR2 FQGNSA. CDR3 length: 14 residues. The CDR3 protein is CASSHRDTLAEQYF. The DNA of the CDR3 is TGTGCCAGCAGCCACCGGGATACGCTCGCCGAGCAGTACTTC.

This sequence joins TRBV7-3 and TRBJ2-3; the match to TRBD2 covers 13 bases. The V gene end was trimmed by 5 bases and the J gene end by 4 bases; junction bases not matched to a gene: 3. Germline CDR1 SGHTA, CDR2 FQGTGA. This CDR3 is 15 amino acids long. DNA for the CDR3: TGTGCCAGCAGCCTACTAGCGGGAGGGGCAGATACGCAGTATTTT. Its protein product is CASSLLAGGADTQYF. The full variable domain, its missing parts supplied by reference TRBV7-3 and TRBJ2-3, is GAGVSQTPSNKVTEKGKYVELRCDPISGHTALYWYRQSLGQGPEFLIYFQGTGAADDSGLPNDRFFAVRPEGSVSTLKIQRTERGDSAVYLCASSLLAGGADTQYFGPGTRLTVL.

The chain joins TRBV6-6 to TRBJ1-2, with TRBD1 identical over 11 bases. CDR1 and CDR2 from the germline V gene are MNHNY and SVGAGI (reference sequence). This CDR3 spans 15 amino acids. Trimming at V came to 4 bases and at J to 4 bases, leaving 5 bases not matched to a gene. The chain's CDR3 is CASSSPDRGLYGYTF. In DNA form, the CDR3 reads TGTGCCAGCAGTTCTCCGGACAGGGGGCTCTATGGCTACACCTTC.

V and J are TRBV6-5 and TRBJ2-3, with 7 bases matching TRBD2. V trimming: 4 bases; J trimming: 3 bases; junction bases outside the gene matches: 7. Germline CDR1 MNHEY, CDR2 SVGAGI. CDR3 length equals 15 residues. The CDR3 spells CASSSSSGVTDTQYF. Written as DNA, the CDR3 is TGTGCCAGCAGTTCGTCCAGCGGGGTAACAGATACGCAGTATTTT.

Only one count was recorded for this clone. This sequence joins TRBV11-3 and TRBJ2-1, with unresolved D. The V gene's germline CDR1 is SGHNT and CDR2 YENEEA. The CDR3 length is 14 residues. V shed 1 base and J shed 6 bases, with 10 bases lying between them. The CDR3 coding sequence is TGTGCCAGCAGCTTAGGTCGCCAAGCCAATGAGCAGTTCTTC. It translates to CASSLGRQANEQFF. Full variable domain (remainder filled in from reference TRBV11-3 and TRBJ2-1): EAGVVQSPRYKIIEKKQPVAFWCNPISGHNTLYWYLQNLGQGPELLIRYENEEAVDDSQLPKDRFSAERLKGVDSTLKIQPAELGDSAVYLCASSLGRQANEQFFGPGTRLTVL.

V gene TRBV12-3 or TRBV12-4 combines with J gene TRBJ1-1; no reliable D call. This CDR3 contains 13 residues. Trimming removed 3 bases from V and 6 bases from J, with 11 bases in between. The CDR3 spells CASSLEQSSEAFF. For the CDR3, the DNA is TGTGCCAGCAGTTTGGAACAGTCTTCTGAAGCTTTCTTT.

In this sample, this clone turned up once. The CDR3: CASSALAGRSGELFF. CDR3 nucleotide sequence: TGTGCCAGCAGCGCTCTAGCGGGTAGATCCGGGGAGCTGTTTTTT. The chain carries TRBV7-2 and TRBJ2-2; TRBD2 agrees at 8 bases. The CDR3 consists of 15 residues. Per the germline V gene, CDR1 is SGHTA and CDR2 is FQGNSA. The ends lost 5 bases at V and 6 bases at J; junction bases unmatched: 8.

The chain carries TRBV5-6 and TRBJ2-2, with 12 bases aligning to TRBD1. CDR1 is SGHDT and CDR2 is YYEEEE in the germline V gene. V lost 2 bases to trimming and J lost 4 bases; unmatched junction nucleotides: 6. This CDR3 is 17 amino acids long. The DNA of the CDR3 is TGTGCCAGCAGCTTTTTGGGACAGGGGGCATCCACCGGGGAGCTGTTTTTT. This sequence encodes CASSFLGQGASTGELFF.

The J gene is TRBJ2-7, the V gene TRBV5-6; 7 bases match TRBD1. Germline CDR1 SGHDT, CDR2 YYEEEE. The V and J ends lost 3 bases and 4 bases, in that order; junction bases with no gene match: 7. The CDR3 totals 14 residues. The CDR3 here is CASSSDGTEYEQYF. The CDR3 DNA sequence: TGTGCCAGCAGCTCGGACGGGACAGAATACGAGCAGTACTTC.